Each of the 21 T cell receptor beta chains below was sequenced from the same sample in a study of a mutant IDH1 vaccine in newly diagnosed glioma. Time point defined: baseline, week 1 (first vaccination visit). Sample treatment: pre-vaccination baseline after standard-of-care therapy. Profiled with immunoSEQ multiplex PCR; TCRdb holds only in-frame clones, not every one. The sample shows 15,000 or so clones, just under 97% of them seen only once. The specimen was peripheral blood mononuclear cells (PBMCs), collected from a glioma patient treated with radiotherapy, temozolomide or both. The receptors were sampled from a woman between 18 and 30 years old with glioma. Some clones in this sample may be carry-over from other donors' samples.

The CDR3 region is CASSGTASSYNSPLHF. The CDR3 nucleotides are TGTGCCAGCAGCGGGACGGCGAGCTCCTATAATTCACCCCTCCACTTT. The rearrangement joins TRBV13 to TRBJ1-6, with a tentative D call TRBD1 (5 bases). V shed 5 bases and J shed 0 bases, with 11 bases lying between them. Germline CDR1 is PRHDT and CDR2 is FYEKMQ (reference sequence). The CDR3 is 16 amino acids.

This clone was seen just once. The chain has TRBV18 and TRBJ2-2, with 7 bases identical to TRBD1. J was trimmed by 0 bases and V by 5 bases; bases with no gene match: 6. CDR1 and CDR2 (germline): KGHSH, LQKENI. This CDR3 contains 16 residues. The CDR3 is CASSTRTGSNTGELFF. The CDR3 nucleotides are TGTGCCAGCTCAACTCGGACAGGATCGAACACCGGGGAGCTGTTTTTT. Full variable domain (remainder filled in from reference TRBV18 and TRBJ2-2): NAGVMQNPRHLVRRRGQEARLRCSPMKGHSHVYWYRQLPEEGLKFMVYLQKENIIDESGMPKERFSAEFPKEGPSILRIQQVVRGDSAAYFCASSTRTGSNTGELFFGEGSRLTVL.

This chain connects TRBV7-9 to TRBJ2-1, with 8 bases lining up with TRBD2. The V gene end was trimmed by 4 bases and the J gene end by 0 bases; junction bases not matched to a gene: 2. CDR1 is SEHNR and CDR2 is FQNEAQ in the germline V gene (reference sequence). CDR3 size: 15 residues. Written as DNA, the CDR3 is TGTGCCAGCAGCTCCCTAGCGGGCTCCTACAATGAGCAGTTCTTC. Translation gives CASSSLAGSYNEQFF.

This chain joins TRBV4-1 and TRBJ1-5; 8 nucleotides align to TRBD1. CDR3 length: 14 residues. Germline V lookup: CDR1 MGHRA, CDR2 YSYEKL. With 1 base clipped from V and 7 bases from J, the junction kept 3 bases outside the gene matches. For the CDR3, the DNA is TGCGCCAGCAGCCAAGGGACAGGGCTGCAGCCCCAGCATTTT. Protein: CASSQGTGLQPQHF.

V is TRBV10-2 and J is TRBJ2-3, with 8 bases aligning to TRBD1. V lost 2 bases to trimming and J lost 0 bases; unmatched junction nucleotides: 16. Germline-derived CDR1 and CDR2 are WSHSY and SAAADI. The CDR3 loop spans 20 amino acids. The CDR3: CASSEGGQGFPFSSTDTQYF. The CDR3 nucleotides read TGCGCCAGCAGTGAGGGAGGACAGGGCTTCCCTTTTTCTAGCACAGATACGCAGTATTTT.

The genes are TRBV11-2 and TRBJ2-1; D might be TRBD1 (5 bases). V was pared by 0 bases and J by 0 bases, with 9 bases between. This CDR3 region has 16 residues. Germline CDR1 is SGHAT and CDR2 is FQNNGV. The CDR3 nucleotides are TGTGCCAGCAGCTTAGAAGTCAGGGTCTCCTACAATGAGCAGTTCTTC. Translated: CASSLEVRVSYNEQFF.

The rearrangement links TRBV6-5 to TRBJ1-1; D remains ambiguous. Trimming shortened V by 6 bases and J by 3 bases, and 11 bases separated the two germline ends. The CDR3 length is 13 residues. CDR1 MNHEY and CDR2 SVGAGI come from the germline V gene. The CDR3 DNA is TGTGCCAGCAGGTCGGGGTTCTACACTGAAGCTTTCTTT. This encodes CASRSGFYTEAFF.

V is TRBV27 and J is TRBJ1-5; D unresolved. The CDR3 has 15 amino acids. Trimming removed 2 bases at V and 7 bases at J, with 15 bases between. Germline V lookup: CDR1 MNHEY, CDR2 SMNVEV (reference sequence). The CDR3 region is CASSLVFTPGQPQHF. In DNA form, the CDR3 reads TGTGCCAGCAGTTTAGTTTTTACCCCGGGCCAGCCCCAGCATTTT.

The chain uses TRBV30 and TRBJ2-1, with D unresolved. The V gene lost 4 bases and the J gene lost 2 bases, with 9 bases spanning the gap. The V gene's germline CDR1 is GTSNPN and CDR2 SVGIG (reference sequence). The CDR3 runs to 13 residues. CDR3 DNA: TGTGCCTGGAAATCAGGCACCTACAATGAGCAGTTCTTC. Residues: CAWKSGTYNEQFF. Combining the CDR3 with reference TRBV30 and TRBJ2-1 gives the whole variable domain SQTIHQWPATLVQPVGSPLSLECTVEGTSNPNLYWYRQAAGRGLQLLFYSVGIGQISSEVPQNLSASRPQDRQFILSSKKLLLSDSGFYLCAWKSGTYNEQFFGPGTRLTVL.

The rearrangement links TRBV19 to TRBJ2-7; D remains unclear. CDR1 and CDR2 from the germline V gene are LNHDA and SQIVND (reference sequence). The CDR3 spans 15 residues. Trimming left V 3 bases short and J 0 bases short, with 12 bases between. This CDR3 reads CASSMLVGLSYEQYF. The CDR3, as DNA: TGTGCCAGTAGTATGTTGGTCGGGCTCTCCTACGAGCAGTACTTC.

The DNA for the CDR3 is TGTGCCAGCAGTCGTGTCTCTGGGGCCAACGTCCTGACTTTC. Encoded protein: CASSRVSGANVLTF. The V gene is TRBV13, the J gene TRBJ2-6, with D uncertain. Trimming left V 6 bases short and J 0 bases short, with 6 bases between. This CDR3 spans 14 amino acids. Germline CDR1 reads PRHDT; CDR2 reads FYEKMQ (reference sequence). The full variable domain, its missing parts supplied by reference TRBV13 and TRBJ2-6, is AAGVIQSPRHLIKEKRETATLKCYPIPRHDTVYWYQQGPGQDPQFLISFYEKMQSDKGSIPDRFSAQQFSDYHSELNMSSLELGDSALYFCASSRVSGANVLTFGAGSRLTVL.

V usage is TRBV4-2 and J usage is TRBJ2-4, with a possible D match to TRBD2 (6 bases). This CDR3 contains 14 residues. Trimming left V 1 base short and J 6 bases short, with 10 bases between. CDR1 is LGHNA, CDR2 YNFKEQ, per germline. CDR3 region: CASSQGNSGNIQYF. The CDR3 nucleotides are TGTGCCAGCAGCCAAGGTAATAGCGGAAACATTCAGTACTTC.

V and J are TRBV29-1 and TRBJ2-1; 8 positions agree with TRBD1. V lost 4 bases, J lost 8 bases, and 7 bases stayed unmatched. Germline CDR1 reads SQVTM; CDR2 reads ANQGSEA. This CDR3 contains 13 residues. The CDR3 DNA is TGCAGCGTTGGGTCGGACAGGGATCATGAGCAGTTCTTC. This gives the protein CSVGSDRDHEQFF.

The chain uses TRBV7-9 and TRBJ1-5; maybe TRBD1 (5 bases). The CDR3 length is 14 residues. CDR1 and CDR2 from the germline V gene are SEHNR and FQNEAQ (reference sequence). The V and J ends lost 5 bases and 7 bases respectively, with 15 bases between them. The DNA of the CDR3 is TGTGCCAGCAGCGCCTGGGGGGTCCCCCAGCCCCAGCATTTT. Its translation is CASSAWGVPQPQHF.

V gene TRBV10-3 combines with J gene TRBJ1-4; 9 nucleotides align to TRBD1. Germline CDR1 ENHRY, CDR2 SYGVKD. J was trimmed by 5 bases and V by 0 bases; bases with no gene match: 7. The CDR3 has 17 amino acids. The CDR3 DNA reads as TGTGCCATCAGTGAGTCGAACAGGGGGCAAGTGAATGAAAAACTGTTTTTT. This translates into CAISESNRGQVNEKLFF.

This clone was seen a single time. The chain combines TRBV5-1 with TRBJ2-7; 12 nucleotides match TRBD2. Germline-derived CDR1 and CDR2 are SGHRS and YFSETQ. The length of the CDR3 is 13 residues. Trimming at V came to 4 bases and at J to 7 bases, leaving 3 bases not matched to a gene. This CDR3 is CASSPGTSGEQYF. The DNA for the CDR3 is TGCGCCAGCAGCCCCGGGACTAGCGGGGAGCAGTACTTC.

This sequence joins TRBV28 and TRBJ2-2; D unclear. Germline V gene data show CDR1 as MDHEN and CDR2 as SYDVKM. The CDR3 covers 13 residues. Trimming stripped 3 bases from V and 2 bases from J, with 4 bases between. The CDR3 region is CASSLGNTGELFF. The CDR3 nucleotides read TGTGCCAGCAGTTTGGGTAACACCGGGGAGCTGTTTTTT.

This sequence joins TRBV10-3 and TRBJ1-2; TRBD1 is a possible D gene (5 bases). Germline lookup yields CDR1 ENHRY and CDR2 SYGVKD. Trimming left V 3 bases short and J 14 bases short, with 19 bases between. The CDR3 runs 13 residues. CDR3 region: CAISDADPGGGTF. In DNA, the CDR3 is TGTGCCATCAGTGATGCTGATCCGGGGGGAGGGACCTTC.

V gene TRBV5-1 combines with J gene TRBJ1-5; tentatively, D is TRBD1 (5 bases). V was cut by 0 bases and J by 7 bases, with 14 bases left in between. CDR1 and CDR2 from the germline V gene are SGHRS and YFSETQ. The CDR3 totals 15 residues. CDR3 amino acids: CASSLAGGVFQPQHF. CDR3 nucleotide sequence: TGCGCCAGCAGCTTGGCCGGGGGAGTTTTCCAGCCCCAGCATTTT.

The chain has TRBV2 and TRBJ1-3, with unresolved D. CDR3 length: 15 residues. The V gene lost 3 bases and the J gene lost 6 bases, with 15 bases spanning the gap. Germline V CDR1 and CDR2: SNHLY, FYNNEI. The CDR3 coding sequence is TGTGCCAGCAGTGAGGGTGGCGGGATCGCAAACACCATATATTTT. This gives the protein CASSEGGGIANTIYF.

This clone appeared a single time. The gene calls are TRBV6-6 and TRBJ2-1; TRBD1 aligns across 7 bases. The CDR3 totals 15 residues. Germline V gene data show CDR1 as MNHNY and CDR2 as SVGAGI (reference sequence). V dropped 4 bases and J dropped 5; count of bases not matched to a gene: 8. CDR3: CASSSDRLDHNEQFF. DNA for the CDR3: TGTGCCAGCAGTTCGGACAGGCTAGACCACAATGAGCAGTTCTTC.